This TCR beta chain was identified in a study of T cell responses to AZD1222 COVID-19 vaccine. Trimming stripped 1 base from V and 0 bases from J, with 13 bases between. This CDR3 spans 16 amino acids. Germline V gene data show CDR1 as SEHNR and CDR2 as FQNEAQ (reference sequence). The table came from immunoSEQ multiplex PCR; TCRdb's copy has only in-frame clones and leaves some out. The data show over 130,000 clones, about 93% seen once. The J gene is TRBJ2-7, the V gene TRBV7-9; no clear D gene. The sequence came from an adult in good health. Sequencing used peripheral blood, obtained on day 0 of AZD1222 vaccination. CDR3 DNA: TGTGCCAGCAGCTTAGATCGGAGTAGCCACTCCTACGAGCAGTACTTC. It translates to CASSLDRSSHSYEQYF.